A selection of T cell receptor beta chains follows, all from one sample in a study of blood T cell repertoires in COVID-19. Generated by immunoSEQ multiplex PCR, the TCRdb table keeps only in-frame clones and is missing some. Of about 85,000 clones listed, nearly 90% are singletons. Sequencing input: peripheral blood. The receptors were gathered from a woman of 80 years or more with active or convalescent COVID-19. The CDR3 runs from the conserved cysteine through the conserved F or W. D genes are given only for firm matches. Clone size, where shown, is once, few, many, or a class for clones that have expanded.

J,D,V,length,size,DNA,CDR3
TRBJ1-2,-,TRBV2,13,-,TGTGCCAGCAGCTACGACAGAAACTATGGCTACACCTTC,CASSYDRNYGYTF
TRBJ2-5,TRBD2,TRBV9,18,once,TGTGCCAGCAGCGTAGGCGGACTAGCGGGTCTGTACCAAGAGACCCAGTACTTC,CASSVGGLAGLYQETQYF
TRBJ1-2,-,TRBV5-5,16,-,TGTGCCAGCAGCTTGGACCCCGGCAGGGGACGGAATGGCTACACCTTC,CASSLDPGRGRNGYTF
TRBJ2-7,TRBD1,TRBV6-5,14,-,TGTGCCAGCAGTTACCTTGGACAGGGCTACGAGCAGTACTTC,CASSYLGQGYEQYF
TRBJ1-2,-,TRBV6-5,15,-,TGTGCCAGCAGTTACTCGGCAGACCGGGGGTATGGCTACACCTTC,CASSYSADRGYGYTF
TRBJ1-2,TRBD1,TRBV5-6,15,-,TGTGCCAGCAGCTTAAACAGGGGGCCTGGCTATGGCTACACCTTC,CASSLNRGPGYGYTF
TRBJ2-3,TRBD2,TRBV6-6,16,-,TGTGCCAGCAGTTACGGAGCGGGAGGGCCTACAGATACGCAGTATTTT,CASSYGAGGPTDTQYF
TRBJ2-7,-,TRBV11-2,13,-,TGTGCCAGCAGCCCACAACAGGGCTACGAGCAGTACTTC,CASSPQQGYEQYF
TRBJ2-2,-,TRBV28,17,-,TGTGCCAGCAAACTACGGGGGAGACAGACGAACACCGGGGAGCTGTTTTTT,CASKLRGRQTNTGELFF
TRBJ2-6,TRBD1,TRBV18,16,-,TGTGCCAGCTCGCCGGGACAGGGCTCTGGGGCCAACGTCCTGACTTTC,CASSPGQGSGANVLTF
TRBJ1-1,TRBD1,TRBV11-1,14,-,TGTGCCAGCAGCTGGGGACAGATGAACACTGAAGCTTTCTTT,CASSWGQMNTEAFF
TRBJ1-1,-,TRBV7-9,13,-,TGTGCCAGCAGCTTAACCGACAGCACTGAAGCTTTCTTT,CASSLTDSTEAFF
TRBJ2-2,-,TRBV5-1,16,-,TGCGCCAGCAGCTTGGGCGGGACAGCGAACACCGGGGAGCTGTTTTTT,CASSLGGTANTGELFF
TRBJ2-3,-,TRBV11-2,15,-,TGTGCCAGCAGCCCGGCCTTAAGCGGTTCAGATACGCAGTATTTT,CASSPALSGSDTQYF
TRBJ1-2,-,TRBV7-2,14,-,TGTGCCAGCAGCTTAAGTAAACAGGGTTACGGCTACACCTTC,CASSLSKQGYGYTF
TRBJ2-2,TRBD2,TRBV10-2,18,-,TGCGCCAGCAGTAGATCCCCCGGGGGGACTAGTCCCACCGGGGAGCTGTTTTTT,CASSRSPGGTSPTGELFF
TRBJ2-1,-,TRBV5-1,15,-,TGCGCCAGCAGCTTGGACGGGATGTCCTACAATGAGCAGTTCTTC,CASSLDGMSYNEQFF
TRBJ2-7,-,TRBV7-8,13,-,TGTGCCAGCAGCCTAGTGAGCTCCTACGAGCAGTACTTC,CASSLVSSYEQYF
TRBJ2-7,-,TRBV6-5,15,-,TGTGCCAGCAGTTACGACGGGTCGCGATTCGCCGAGCAGTACTTC,CASSYDGSRFAEQYF
TRBJ2-1,TRBD2,TRBV6-6,15,-,TGTGCCAGCAGTTACTCAGAGGAGACTAGCGGGATACAGTTCTTC,CASSYSEETSGIQFF
TRBJ1-2,TRBD1,TRBV2,14,once,TGTGCCAGCACCCCCGGACAGGGCGCCTATGGCTACACCTTC,CASTPGQGAYGYTF
TRBJ1-1,-,TRBV18,14,-,TGTGCCAGCTCACCCGGACAGATAAACACTGAAGCTTTCTTT,CASSPGQINTEAFF
TRBJ1-3,TRBD1,TRBV18,16,-,TGTGCCAGCTCAGCCGGGACAGGGGCCTCTGGAAACACCATATATTTT,CASSAGTGASGNTIYF
TRBJ1-6,-,TRBV7-9,17,-,TGTGCCAGCAGCTTCGGGACACCGAGCTCCTATAATTCACCCCTCCACTTT,CASSFGTPSSYNSPLHF
TRBJ2-3,-,TRBV24-1,16,once,TGTGCCACCAGTGATGGGGCAGAATCTAGCACAGATACGCAGTATTTT,CATSDGAESSTDTQYF
TRBJ2-1,TRBD1,TRBV5-4,13,-,TGTGCCAGCAGAAGGACAGGGTACAATGAGCAGTTCTTC,CASRRTGYNEQFF
TRBJ2-1,-,TRBV19,13,-,TGTGCCAGTAGTATAGGTGCCGGCAATGAGCAGTTCTTC,CASSIGAGNEQFF
TRBJ1-1,-,TRBV4-3,16,-,TGCGCCAGCAGCCAGGTCCCAACAGCGGGGGGTACTGAAGCTTTCTTT,CASSQVPTAGGTEAFF
TRBJ1-1,TRBD1,TRBV9,16,-,TGTGCCAGCAGGCCCCGGACAGGGGACATGAACACTGAAGCTTTCTTT,CASRPRTGDMNTEAFF
TRBJ2-7,TRBD1,TRBV5-6,15,-,TGTGCCAGCAGCTTGGCGAGGGGGCTATTTTACGAGCAGTACTTC,CASSLARGLFYEQYF
TRBJ2-2,-,TRBV6-5,14,-,TGTGCCAGCCTACCAGGGGCTTACACCGGGGAGCTGTTTTTT,CASLPGAYTGELFF
TRBJ1-4,-,TRBV19,14,-,TGTGCCAGTAGTCCACCCGGGACTAATGAAAAACTGTTTTTT,CASSPPGTNEKLFF
TRBJ1-1,-,TRBV7-9,17,-,TGTGCCAGCAGCTCCCCGAACGGGATCAACTTGAACACTGAAGCTTTCTTT,CASSSPNGINLNTEAFF
TRBJ2-5,-,TRBV18,15,-,TGTGCCAGCTCCCCCAGACAGAGACACCAAGAGACCCAGTACTTC,CASSPRQRHQETQYF
TRBJ2-2,-,TRBV7-2,15,-,TGTGCCAGCAGCCTGGACCAGGGAAGGACCGGGGAGCTGTTTTTT,CASSLDQGRTGELFF
TRBJ2-3,TRBD1,TRBV9,14,-,TGTGCCAGCAGCTGGGACAGCAGCACAGATACGCAGTATTTT,CASSWDSSTDTQYF
TRBJ1-2,-,TRBV10-3,13,-,TGTGCCATCAGTGAGTCGTCTCCGTATGGCTACACCTTC,CAISESSPYGYTF
TRBJ2-2,-,TRBV10-1,15,once,TGCGCCAGCAGTGACCCTATTGGCGGGTCCGGGGAGCTGTTTTTT,CASSDPIGGSGELFF
TRBJ1-2,TRBD1,TRBV25-1,15,-,TGTGCCAGCAGTGAATGGGGACAGGATGGCTATGGCTACACCTTC,CASSEWGQDGYGYTF
TRBJ1-1,-,TRBV6-5,13,once,TGTGCCAGCTATGAGGGGGTCTACACTGAAGCTTTCTTT,CASYEGVYTEAFF
TRBJ1-2,-,TRBV27,13,-,TGTGCCAGCAGGAACAGTGCGAACTATGGCTACACCTTC,CASRNSANYGYTF
TRBJ2-1,TRBD2,TRBV19,18,-,TGTGCCAGTAGTATAGTTCCAGTCGGGTCTAGCGGAGACAATGAGCAGTTCTTC,CASSIVPVGSSGDNEQFF